Here is one T cell receptor (beta chain) with its context. This sample was included in a study of T cells in Graves' hyperthyroidism and ophthalmopathy. V lost 10 bases, J lost 2 bases, and 7 bases stayed unmatched. From germline, CDR1 is LGHDT and CDR2 YNNKEL (reference sequence). The CDR3 has 15 amino acids. TCR beta CDR3 regions were amplified from RNA transcripts. The TCR CDR3 first-round RT-PCR relied on the HTBI primer set. TCRdb re-called the multiplex PCR reads with MiXCR, one entry per CDR3 protein. The data show about 590,000 distinct CDR3 sequences, with around 14% seen just once and under 8% held by the top ten.

The sequence was obtained from a woman aged 25 to 39 with Graves' hyperthyroidism. The rearrangement links TRBV3-1 to TRBJ2-3; 12 bases map to TRBD2. The sequenced material came from blood. Here the CDR3 DNA reads TGTGCCACGCGAACTAGCGGGAGGTCCACAGATACGCAGTATTTT. It is translated as CATRTSGRSTDTQYF.